The 8 T cell receptor beta chains below come from one sample, sequenced in a study of low-dose radiotherapy and immunotherapy resistance in tumors. Primers targeting TRAV and TRBV primed first-strand cDNA, covering alpha and beta chains. For amplifying TCRs, the PCR ran for approximately 21 cycles with Phusion, which was used together with a constant-region primer and the adapter on the V primers. TCRdb reanalysed the reads using MiXCR and keeps one entry per CDR3 protein. Here the sample spans tens of thousands of distinct CDR3 sequences, about 53% being singletons. The sample's time point: after trial treatment. Treatment: LDRT plus nivolumab, ipilimumab, low-dose cyclophosphamide and aspirin (RACIN trial). The sample was PBMCs, taken after low-dose radiotherapy plus immunotherapy. The receptors here all came from a male donor with gallbladder cancer.

The rearrangement links TRBV6-2 or TRBV6-3 to TRBJ2-2; the match to TRBD1 covers 10 bases. The CDR3 loop spans 15 amino acids. With 6 bases clipped from V and 6 bases from J, the junction kept 7 bases outside the gene matches. The V gene's germline CDR1 is MNHEY and CDR2 SVGEGT. The CDR3 sequence is CASSSRDRGAGELFF. DNA of the CDR3: TGTGCCAGCAGCTCCCGGGACAGGGGCGCCGGGGAGCTGTTTTTT.

Regarding this clonotype: A far larger clone is just one base off, so this is likely a read error. This chain joins TRBV6-1 and TRBJ2-7, with D possibly matching TRBD1 (6 bases). CDR1 MNHNS and CDR2 SASEGT come from the germline V gene. The CDR3 extends over 14 amino acids. In DNA form, the CDR3 reads TGTGTCAGCAATCCCAGACAGGATTCCTACGAGCAGTACTTC. Translation gives CVSNPRQDSYEQYF.

This clonotype was observed once. The likely explanation is a read error, given a far larger clone one base away. A read error is likely, as this CDR3 ends without the conserved phenylalanine or tryptophan. The chain uses TRBV2 and TRBJ2-7, with TRBD1 identical over 9 bases. Germline V CDR1 and CDR2: SNHLY, FYNNEI. The junction had 11 bases not matched to a gene; V was cut back by 5 bases and J by 6 bases. The CDR3 consists of 15 residues. CDR3 residues: CASSSVRTGVVEQYL. CDR3 coding DNA: TGTGCCAGCAGTAGCGTGAGGACAGGGGTTGTCGAGCAGTACTTG.

V is TRBV2 and J is TRBJ1-5; weak D call: TRBD1 (6 bases). Trimming cost V 7 bases and J 7 bases, with 14 bases left between them. The CDR3 is made up of 13 amino acids. The germline gives CDR1 SNHLY, CDR2 FYNNEI. DNA for the CDR3: TGTGCCAGCATCCCTTCTCAGGGGCAGCCCCAGCATTTT. The encoded protein is CASIPSQGQPQHF.

At least ten counts were recorded for this clonotype. The V gene is TRBV11-1, the J gene TRBJ2-7; D perhaps matches TRBD2 (6 bases). Germline values: CDR1 SGHAT, CDR2 FQDESV (reference sequence). The CDR3 is 15 amino acids. V lost 5 bases to trimming and J lost 0 bases, with 14 bases between them. CDR3 residues: CASSEGPGVSYEQYF. The CDR3 DNA follows: TGTGCCAGCAGCGAGGGTCCGGGGGTCTCCTACGAGCAGTACTTC.

This clonotype came up many times. The V call is TRBV24-1, the J call TRBJ2-3, with 9 positions matching TRBD2. V dropped 4 bases and J dropped 5; count of bases not matched to a gene: 12. CDR3 length equals 17 residues. Germline V gene sequence: CDR1 KGHDR, CDR2 SFDVKD. The CDR3 loop is CATSDPSPGLAGDTQYF. The CDR3 DNA sequence: TGTGCCACCAGTGACCCTTCTCCGGGACTAGCAGGAGATACGCAGTATTTT.

The V gene is TRBV11-1, the J gene TRBJ2-3, with 8 bases identical to TRBD1. Germline V gene lookup returns CDR1 SGHAT and CDR2 FQDESV (reference sequence). This CDR3 contains 15 residues. Trimming at V came to 4 bases and at J to 1 base, leaving 4 bases not matched to a gene. The CDR3 coding sequence is TGTGCCAGCAGCTCAGGGGGCGCAGGCACAGATACGCAGTATTTT. Its protein is CASSSGGAGTDTQYF. Based on the CDR3 plus reference TRBV11-1 and TRBJ2-3, the full variable domain is EAEVAQSPRYKITEKSQAVAFWCDPISGHATLYWYRQILGQGPELLVQFQDESVVDDSQLPKDRFSAERLKGVDSTLKIQPAELGDSAMYLCASSSGGAGTDTQYFGPGTRLTVL.

The V gene is TRBV2, the J gene TRBJ2-7; a possible D gene is TRBD2 (5 bases). CDR3 length: 11 amino acids. CDR1 is SNHLY and CDR2 is FYNNEI in the germline V gene. Trimming left V 4 bases short and J 4 bases short, with 5 bases between. CDR3 amino acids: CASSVAYEQYF. CDR3 nucleotide sequence: TGTGCCAGCAGTGTAGCGTACGAGCAGTACTTC.